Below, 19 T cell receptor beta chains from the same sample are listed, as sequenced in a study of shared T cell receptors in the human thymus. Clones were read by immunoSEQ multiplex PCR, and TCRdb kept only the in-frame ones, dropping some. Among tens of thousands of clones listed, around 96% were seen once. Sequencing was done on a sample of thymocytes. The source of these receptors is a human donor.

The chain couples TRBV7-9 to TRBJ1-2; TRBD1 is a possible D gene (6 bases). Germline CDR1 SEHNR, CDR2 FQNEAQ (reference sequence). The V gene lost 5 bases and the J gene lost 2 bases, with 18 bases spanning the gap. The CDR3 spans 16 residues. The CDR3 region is CASSPLGGGGNYGYTF. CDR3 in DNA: TGTGCCAGCAGCCCCCTGGGAGGGGGGGGGAACTATGGCTACACCTTC.

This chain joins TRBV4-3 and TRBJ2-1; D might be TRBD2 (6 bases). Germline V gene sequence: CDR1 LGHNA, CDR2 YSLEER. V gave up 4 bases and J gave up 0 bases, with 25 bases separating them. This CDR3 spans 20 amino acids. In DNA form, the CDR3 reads TGCGCCAGCAGCCGGCGAGCGGGCGGACGAAACTTAAGCTCCTACAATGAGCAGTTCTTC. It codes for CASSRRAGGRNLSSYNEQFF.

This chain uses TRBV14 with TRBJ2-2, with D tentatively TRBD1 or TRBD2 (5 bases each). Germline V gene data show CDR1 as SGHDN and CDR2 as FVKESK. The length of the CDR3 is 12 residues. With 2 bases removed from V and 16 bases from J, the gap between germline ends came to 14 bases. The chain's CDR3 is CASSQFQGVPFF. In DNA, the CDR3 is TGTGCCAGCAGCCAATTTCAGGGAGTCCCGTTTTTT.

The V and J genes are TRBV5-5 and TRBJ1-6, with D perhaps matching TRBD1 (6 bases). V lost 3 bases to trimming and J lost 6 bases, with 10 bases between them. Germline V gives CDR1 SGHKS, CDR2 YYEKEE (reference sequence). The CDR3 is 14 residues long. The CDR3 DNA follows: TGTGCCAGCAGCTATGACAGGCCTAATTCACCCCTCCACTTT. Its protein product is CASSYDRPNSPLHF.

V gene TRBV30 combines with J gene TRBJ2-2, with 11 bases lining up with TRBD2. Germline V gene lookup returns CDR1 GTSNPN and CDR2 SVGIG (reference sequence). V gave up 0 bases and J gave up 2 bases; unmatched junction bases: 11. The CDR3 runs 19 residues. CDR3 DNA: TGTGCCTGGAGTGTACAGTCTACTAGCGGGGGCCCAAACACCGGGGAGCTGTTTTTT. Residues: CAWSVQSTSGGPNTGELFF.

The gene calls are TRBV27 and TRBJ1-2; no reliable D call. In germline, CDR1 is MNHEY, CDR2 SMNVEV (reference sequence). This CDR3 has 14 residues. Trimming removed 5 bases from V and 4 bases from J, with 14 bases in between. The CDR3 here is CASSRRKSAYGYTF. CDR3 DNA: TGTGCCAGCAGTCGACGAAAAAGCGCCTATGGCTACACCTTC.

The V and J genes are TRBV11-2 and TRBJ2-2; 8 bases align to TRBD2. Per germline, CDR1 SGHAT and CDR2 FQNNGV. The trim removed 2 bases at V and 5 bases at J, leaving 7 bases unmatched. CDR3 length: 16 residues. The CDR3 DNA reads TGTGCCAGCAGCTTACCTAACGGGGGGGATACCGGGGAGCTGTTTTTT. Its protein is CASSLPNGGDTGELFF.

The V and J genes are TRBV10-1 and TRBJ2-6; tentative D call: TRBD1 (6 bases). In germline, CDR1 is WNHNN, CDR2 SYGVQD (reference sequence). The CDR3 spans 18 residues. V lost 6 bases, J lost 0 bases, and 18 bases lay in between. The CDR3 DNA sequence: TGCGCCAGCAGCTTTCTGGACAGCGAAAGCTCTGGGGCCAACGTCCTGACTTTC. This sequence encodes CASSFLDSESSGANVLTF.

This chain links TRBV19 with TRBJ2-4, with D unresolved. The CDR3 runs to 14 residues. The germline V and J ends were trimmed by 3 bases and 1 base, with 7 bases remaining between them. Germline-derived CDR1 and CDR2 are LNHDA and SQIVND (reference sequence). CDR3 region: CASSILGAKNIQYF. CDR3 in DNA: TGTGCCAGTAGTATTTTGGGGGCCAAAAACATTCAGTACTTC.

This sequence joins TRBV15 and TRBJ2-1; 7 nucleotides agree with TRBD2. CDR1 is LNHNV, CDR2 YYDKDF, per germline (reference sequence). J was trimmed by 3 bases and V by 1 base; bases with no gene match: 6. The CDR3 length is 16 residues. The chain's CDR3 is CATSRVEAGRYNEQFF. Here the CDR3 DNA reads TGTGCCACCAGCAGAGTCGAAGCGGGGCGCTACAATGAGCAGTTCTTC.

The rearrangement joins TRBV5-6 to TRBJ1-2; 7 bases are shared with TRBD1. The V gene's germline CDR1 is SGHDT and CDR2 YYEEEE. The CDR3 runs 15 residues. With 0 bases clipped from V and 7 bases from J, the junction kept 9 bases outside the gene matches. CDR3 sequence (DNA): TGTGCCAGCAGCTTGGTGCAATACAGGGGATCTGGCTACACCTTC. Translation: CASSLVQYRGSGYTF.

CDR3 coding DNA: TGTGCCAGTAGTTCGGTCACAGGGAGTGGGTTGGGGTCACCCCTCCACTTT. Its protein product is CASSSVTGSGLGSPLHF. The chain joins TRBV19 to TRBJ1-6; TRBD1 might be the D (6 bases). Deletions cut 5 bases from V and 10 bases from J, with 24 bases between. This CDR3 region has 17 residues. Germline V gene lookup returns CDR1 LNHDA and CDR2 SQIVND (reference sequence).

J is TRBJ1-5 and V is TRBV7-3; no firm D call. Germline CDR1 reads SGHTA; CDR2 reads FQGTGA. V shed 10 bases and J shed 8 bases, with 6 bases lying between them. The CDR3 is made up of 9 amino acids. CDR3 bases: TGTGCCACCCGAGAGCCCCAGCATTTT. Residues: CATREPQHF.

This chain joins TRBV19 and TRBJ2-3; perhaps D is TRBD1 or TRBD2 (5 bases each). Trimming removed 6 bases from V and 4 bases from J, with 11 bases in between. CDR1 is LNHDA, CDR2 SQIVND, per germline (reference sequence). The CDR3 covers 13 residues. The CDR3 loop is CASRVRGPDTQYF. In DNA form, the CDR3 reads TGTGCCAGTAGGGTGAGGGGTCCAGATACGCAGTATTTT. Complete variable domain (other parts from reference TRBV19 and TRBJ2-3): DGGITQSPKYLFRKEGQNVTLSCEQNLNHDAMYWYRQDPGQGLRLIYYSQIVNDFQKGDIAEGYSVSREKKESFPLTVTSAQKNPTAFYLCASRVRGPDTQYFGPGTRLTVL.

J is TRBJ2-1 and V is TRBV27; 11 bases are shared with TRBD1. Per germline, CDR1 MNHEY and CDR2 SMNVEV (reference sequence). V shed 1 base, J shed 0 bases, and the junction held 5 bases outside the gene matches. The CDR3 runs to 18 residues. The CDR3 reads CASSLCGQGACSYNEQFF. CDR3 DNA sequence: TGTGCCAGCAGTTTATGTGGACAGGGGGCATGCTCCTACAATGAGCAGTTCTTC.

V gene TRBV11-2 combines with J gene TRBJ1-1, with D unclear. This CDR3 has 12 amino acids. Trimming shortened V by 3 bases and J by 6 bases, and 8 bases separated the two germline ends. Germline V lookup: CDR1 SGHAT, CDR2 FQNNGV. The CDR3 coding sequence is TGTGCCAGCAGCTTTGCAGAGCCTGAAGCTTTCTTT. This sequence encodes CASSFAEPEAFF. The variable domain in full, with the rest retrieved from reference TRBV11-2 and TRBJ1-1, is EAGVAQSPRYKIIEKRQSVAFWCNPISGHATLYWYQQILGQGPKLLIQFQNNGVVDDSQLPKDRFSAERLKGVDSTLKIQPAKLEDSAVYLCASSFAEPEAFFGQGTRLTVV.

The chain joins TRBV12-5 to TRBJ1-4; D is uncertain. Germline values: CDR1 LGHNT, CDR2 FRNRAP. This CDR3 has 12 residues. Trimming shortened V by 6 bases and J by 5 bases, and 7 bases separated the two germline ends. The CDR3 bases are TGTGCTAGTGGGCACATGAATGAAAAACTGTTTTTT. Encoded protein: CASGHMNEKLFF.

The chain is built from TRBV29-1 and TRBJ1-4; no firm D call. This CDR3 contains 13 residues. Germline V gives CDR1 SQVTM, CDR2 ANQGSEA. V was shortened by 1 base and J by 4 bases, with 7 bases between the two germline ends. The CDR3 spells CSVEGIINEKLFF. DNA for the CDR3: TGCAGCGTTGAAGGGATTATTAATGAAAAACTGTTTTTT.

CDR3 amino acids: CASSSLGTGSTDTQYF. The CDR3 coding sequence is TGTGCCAGCAGCTCCCTCGGGACAGGGAGCACAGATACGCAGTATTTT. The chain uses TRBV5-6 and TRBJ2-3; TRBD1 aligns across 9 bases. Per the germline V gene, CDR1 is SGHDT and CDR2 is YYEEEE. V dropped 3 bases and J dropped 0; count of bases not matched to a gene: 5. The CDR3 is 16 amino acids.